The source of this T cell receptor (beta chain) is a study of cytomegalovirus exposure and HLA in healthy donors. Study details: The 100 to 150 validation repertoires and the 666 first-cohort repertoires shared a platform, a later analysis reported. Study-wide results and limits: A few chains tied to CMV proved CMV antigen-specific in vitro.

V was pared by 4 bases and J by 3 bases, with 16 bases between. The germline CDR1 and CDR2 sequences are MNHNS and SASEGT. This CDR3 spans 15 amino acids. A remark on this clone: What it recognizes is unknown.

Measured with immunoSEQ multiplex PCR; TCRdb has only the in-frame clones, and not every one. The table includes 150,000 to 200,000 clones, 70% to 90% detected once. The donors were part of the validation cohort of more than 90 subjects. That cohort was separate from the first cohort, which comprised fewer than 800 subjects. The sample comprised PBMCs. The TCR comes from a man younger than 30 in good health and CMV-seronegative. This sequence joins TRBV6-1 and TRBJ2-7, with a possible D match to TRBD1 (8 bases). The chain's CDR3 is CASSGYRGGGYEQYV. The DNA of the CDR3 is TGTGCCAGCAGTGGATACAGGGGGGGTGGCTACGAGCAGTACGTC.